The subject of this entry is one T cell receptor (beta chain). This sample was taken from a study of CD8 T cells in Susac syndrome. About the study: Patients with Susac syndrome were, at the time of blood collection, therapy-naive, maintained on corticosteroids, or maintained on intravenous immunoglobulin alone.

The CDR3 consists of 15 residues. The germline V gene has CDR1 SEHNR and CDR2 FQNEAQ (reference sequence). V lost 5 bases to trimming and J lost 5 bases, with 15 bases between them. cDNA came from around 0.5 to 1 ug RNA primed by random hexamers. An immunoSEQ multiplex PCR generated amplified TCR beta CDR3 products spanning 54 Vbeta and 13 Jbeta. TCRdb called the immunoSEQ multiplex PCR reads again in MiXCR, with one record for every CDR3 protein. The sample includes about 150,000 distinct CDR3 sequences, roughly 95% of them seen just once. The T cells that were sequenced for TCR beta were CD8+ and CD4+ cells from blood.

The chain couples TRBV7-9 to TRBJ1-4, with a possible D match to TRBD1 (6 bases). The sample consisted of CD4+ T cells from PBMCs. This receptor was obtained from a human donor with Susac syndrome. The CDR3 DNA is TGTGCCAGCAGCCTCCAGACAGGCCCAAATGAAAAACTGTTTTTT. This encodes CASSLQTGPNEKLFF.